This entry lists 11 T cell receptor beta chains sequenced from one sample in a study of CXCR3-negative and CXCR3-positive naive CD8 T cells. The TRB libraries of cDNA were built by UMI-labeled 5' RACE. TCRdb reanalyzed the 5' RACE reads, giving one entry per CDR3 protein sequence and no DNA. The sample table sets out some 130,000 distinct CDR3 sequences. What was sequenced was naive CXCR3- CD8+ T cells from blood. Subset defined: CD45RO-CCR7+CD27+CD95- naive CD8+ T cells lacking CXCR3 (TNR3-). These receptors all come from a human donor in good health. Some clones in this sample may be carry-over from other donors' samples.

The rearrangement links TRBV6-5 to TRBJ2-7; TCRdb's D call of TRBD2 is untestable without DNA. CDR1 is MNHEY, CDR2 SVGAGI, per germline. The CDR3 consists of 15 residues. The CDR3 reads CASSEGLAGAYEQYF.

The rearrangement uses TRBV29-1 and TRBJ2-1; TCRdb indicates TRBD1, and absent DNA this call remains unverified. The CDR3 runs to 13 residues. Germline V lookup: CDR1 SQVTM, CDR2 ANQGSEA. CDR3 in amino acids: CSVETPRGDEQFF.

The genes are TRBV15 and TRBJ1-1; TCRdb reports TRBD1, a call that lacks DNA to check it against. CDR3 length equals 14 residues. Germline CDR1 LNHNV, CDR2 YYDKDF (reference sequence). The CDR3 is CATSWGGWNTEAFF.

The chain recombines TRBV19 with TRBJ2-1; TCRdb's D call, TRBD1, is unchecked because there is no DNA. The germline gives CDR1 LNHDA, CDR2 SQIVND (reference sequence). There are 14 residues in the CDR3. The CDR3 spells CASTPGPLVNEQFF.

J is TRBJ1-2 and V is TRBV6-6; TCRdb gives TRBD1 as the D gene, but with no DNA this cannot be confirmed. Germline V gene lookup returns CDR1 MNHNY and CDR2 SVGAGI (reference sequence). The CDR3 covers 16 residues. CDR3 amino acids: CASSLGHPADFYGYTF.

The chain combines TRBV5-1 with TRBJ2-1; the TCRdb D gene call, TRBD2, has no DNA to confirm it. This CDR3 is built from 14 residues. Germline-derived CDR1 and CDR2 are SGHRS and YFSETQ. CDR3: CASSLYSGDNEQFF.

The chain joins TRBV28 to TRBJ2-1; the D call of TRBD2 rests on TCRdb alone, since no DNA is present to check it. Germline-derived CDR1 and CDR2 are MDHEN and SYDVKM. The CDR3 loop spans 15 amino acids. CDR3 protein: CASSWGLANHNEQFF. Using reference TRBV28 and TRBJ2-1 for the parts outside the CDR3, the full variable domain is DVKVTQSSRYLVKRTGEKVFLECVQDMDHENMFWYRQDPGLGLRLIYFSYDVKMKEKGDIPEGYSVSREKKERFSLILESASTNQTSMYLCASSWGLANHNEQFFGPGTRLTVL.

The chain has TRBV25-1 and TRBJ2-7; TCRdb names TRBD1, which stays unverified in the absence of DNA. There are 15 residues in the CDR3. Germline CDR1 MGHDK, CDR2 SYGVNS. CDR3 sequence: CASTPEGAFPYEQYF.

This rearrangement joins TRBV20-1 to TRBJ1-4; TCRdb lists TRBD1, though no DNA is available to test this call. This CDR3 spans 15 amino acids. CDR1 and CDR2 (germline): DFQATT, SNEGSKA (reference sequence). CDR3 in amino acids: CSARARDPTNEKLFF.

The V gene is TRBV7-3, the J gene TRBJ2-3; the TCRdb D gene call, TRBD2, has no DNA to confirm it. CDR1 and CDR2 from the germline V gene are SGHTA and FQGTGA. The CDR3 contains 18 residues. The CDR3: CASSLKGLAGEPTDTQYF.

This chain connects TRBV29-1 to TRBJ2-7. Germline V lookup: CDR1 SQVTM, CDR2 ANQGSEA. This CDR3 has 11 amino acids. This CDR3 is CSVEGLHEQYF.